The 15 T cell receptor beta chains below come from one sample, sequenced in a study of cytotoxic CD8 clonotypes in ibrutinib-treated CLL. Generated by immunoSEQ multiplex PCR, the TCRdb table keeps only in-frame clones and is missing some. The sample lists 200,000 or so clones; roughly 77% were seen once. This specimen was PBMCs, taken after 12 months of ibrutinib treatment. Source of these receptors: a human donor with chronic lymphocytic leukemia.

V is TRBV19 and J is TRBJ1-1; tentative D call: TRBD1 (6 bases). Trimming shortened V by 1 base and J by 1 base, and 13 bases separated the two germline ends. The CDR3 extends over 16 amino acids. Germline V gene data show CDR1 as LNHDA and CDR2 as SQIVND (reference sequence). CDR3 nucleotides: TGTGCCAGTAGTATAGGAAACGGGGGGGCGAACACTGAAGCTTTCTTT. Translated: CASSIGNGGANTEAFF.

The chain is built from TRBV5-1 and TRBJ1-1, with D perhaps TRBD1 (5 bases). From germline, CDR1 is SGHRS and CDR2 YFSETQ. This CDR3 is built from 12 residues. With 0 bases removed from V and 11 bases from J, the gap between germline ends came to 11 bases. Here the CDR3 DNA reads TGCGCCAGCAGCTTGGACTGGGACCGGGCTTTCTTT. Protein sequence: CASSLDWDRAFF.

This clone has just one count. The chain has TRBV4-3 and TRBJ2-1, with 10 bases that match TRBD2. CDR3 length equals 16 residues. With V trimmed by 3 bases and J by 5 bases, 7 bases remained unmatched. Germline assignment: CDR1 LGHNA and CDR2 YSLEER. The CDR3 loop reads CASSQDLAGADNEQFF. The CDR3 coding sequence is TGCGCCAGCAGCCAGGATCTAGCGGGAGCGGACAATGAGCAGTTCTTC.

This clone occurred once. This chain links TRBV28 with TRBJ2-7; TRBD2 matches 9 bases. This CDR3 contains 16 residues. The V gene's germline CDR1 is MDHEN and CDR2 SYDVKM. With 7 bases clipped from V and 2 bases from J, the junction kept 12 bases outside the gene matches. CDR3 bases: TGTGCCAGCACACCCGTGGGATCTAGCGGGACCTACGAGCAGTACTTC. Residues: CASTPVGSSGTYEQYF.

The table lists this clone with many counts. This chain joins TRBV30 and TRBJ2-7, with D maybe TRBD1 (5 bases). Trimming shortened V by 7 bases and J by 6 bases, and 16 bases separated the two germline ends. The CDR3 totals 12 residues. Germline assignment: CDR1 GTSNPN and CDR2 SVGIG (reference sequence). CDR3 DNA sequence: TGTGCCTTTGGGCAGGGATCGTCCGAGCAGTACTTC. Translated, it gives CAFGQGSSEQYF.

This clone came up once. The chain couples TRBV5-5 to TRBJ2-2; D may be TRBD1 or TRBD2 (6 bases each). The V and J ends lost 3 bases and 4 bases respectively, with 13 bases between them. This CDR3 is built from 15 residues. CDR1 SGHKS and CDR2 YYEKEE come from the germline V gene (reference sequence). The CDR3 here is CASSSRGGPTGELFF. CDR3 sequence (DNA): TGTGCCAGCAGCTCCCGAGGGGGGCCCACCGGGGAGCTGTTTTTT.

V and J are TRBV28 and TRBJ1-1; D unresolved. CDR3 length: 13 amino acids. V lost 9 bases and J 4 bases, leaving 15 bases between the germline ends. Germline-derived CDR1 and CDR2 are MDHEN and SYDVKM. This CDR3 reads CASRAEDFTEAFF. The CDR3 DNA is TGTGCCAGTAGGGCCGAGGATTTCACTGAAGCTTTCTTT.

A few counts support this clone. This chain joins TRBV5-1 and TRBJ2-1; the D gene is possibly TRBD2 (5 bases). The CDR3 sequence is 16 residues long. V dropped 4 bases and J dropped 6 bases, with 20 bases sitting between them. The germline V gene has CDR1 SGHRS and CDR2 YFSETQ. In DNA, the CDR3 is TGCGCCAGCAGCCTGGACTCCCGTTGGGGTCTCAATGAGCAGTTCTTC. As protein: CASSLDSRWGLNEQFF.

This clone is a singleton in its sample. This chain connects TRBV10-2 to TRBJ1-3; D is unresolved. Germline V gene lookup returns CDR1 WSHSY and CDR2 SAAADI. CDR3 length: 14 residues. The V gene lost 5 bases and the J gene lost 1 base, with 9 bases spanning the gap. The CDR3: CASSFSKSGNTIYF. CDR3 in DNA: TGCGCCAGCAGTTTCAGCAAATCTGGAAACACCATATATTTT.

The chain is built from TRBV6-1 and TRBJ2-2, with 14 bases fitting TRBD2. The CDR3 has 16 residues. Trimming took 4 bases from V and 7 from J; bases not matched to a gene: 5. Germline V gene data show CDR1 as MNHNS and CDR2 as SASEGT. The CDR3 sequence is CASSGLAGGPGGELFF. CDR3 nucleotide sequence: TGTGCCAGCAGTGGACTAGCGGGGGGGCCAGGCGGGGAGCTGTTTTTT.

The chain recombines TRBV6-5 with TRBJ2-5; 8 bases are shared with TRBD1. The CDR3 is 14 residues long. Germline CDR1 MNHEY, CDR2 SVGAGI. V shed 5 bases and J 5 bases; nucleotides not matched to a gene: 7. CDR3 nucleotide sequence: TGTGCCAGCAGTGAGTCGACAGGGGCGGAGACCCAGTACTTC. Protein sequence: CASSESTGAETQYF.

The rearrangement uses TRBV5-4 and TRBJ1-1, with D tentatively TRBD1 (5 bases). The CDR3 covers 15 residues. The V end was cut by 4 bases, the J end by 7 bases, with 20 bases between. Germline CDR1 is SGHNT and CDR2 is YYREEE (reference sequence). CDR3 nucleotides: TGTGCCAGCAGCCCGGCCGCGGGGGTTGGAATTGAAGCTTTCTTT. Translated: CASSPAAGVGIEAFF.

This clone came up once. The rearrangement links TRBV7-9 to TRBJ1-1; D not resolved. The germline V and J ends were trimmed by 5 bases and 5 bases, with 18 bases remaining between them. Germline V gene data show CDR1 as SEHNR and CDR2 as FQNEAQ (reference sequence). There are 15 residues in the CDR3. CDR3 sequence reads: CASSVSSYLQTEAFF. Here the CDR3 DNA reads TGTGCCAGCAGCGTCTCTTCATATTTGCAGACTGAAGCTTTCTTT.

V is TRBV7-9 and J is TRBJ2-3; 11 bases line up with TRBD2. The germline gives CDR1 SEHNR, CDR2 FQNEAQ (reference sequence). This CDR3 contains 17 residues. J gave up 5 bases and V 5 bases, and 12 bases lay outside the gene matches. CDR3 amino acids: CASSGGLAGLTGDTQYF. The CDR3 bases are TGTGCCAGCAGCGGCGGACTAGCGGGTTTGACGGGAGATACGCAGTATTTT.

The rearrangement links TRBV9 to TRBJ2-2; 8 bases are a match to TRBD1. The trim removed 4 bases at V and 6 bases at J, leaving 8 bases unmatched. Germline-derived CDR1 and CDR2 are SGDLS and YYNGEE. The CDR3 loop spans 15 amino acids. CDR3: CASSFRQGTAGELFF. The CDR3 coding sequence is TGTGCCAGCAGCTTCCGACAGGGGACGGCCGGGGAGCTGTTTTTT.